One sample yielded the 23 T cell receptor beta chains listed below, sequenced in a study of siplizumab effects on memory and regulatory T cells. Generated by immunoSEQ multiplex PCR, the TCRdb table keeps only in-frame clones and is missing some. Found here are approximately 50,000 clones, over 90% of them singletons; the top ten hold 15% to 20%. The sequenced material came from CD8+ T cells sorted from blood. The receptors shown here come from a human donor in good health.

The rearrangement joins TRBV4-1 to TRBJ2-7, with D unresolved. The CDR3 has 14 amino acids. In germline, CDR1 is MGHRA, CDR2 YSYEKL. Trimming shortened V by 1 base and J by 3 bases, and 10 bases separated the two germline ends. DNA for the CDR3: TGCGCCAGCAGCCAAGTAGCAGAAAACTACGAGCAGTACTTC. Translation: CASSQVAENYEQYF.

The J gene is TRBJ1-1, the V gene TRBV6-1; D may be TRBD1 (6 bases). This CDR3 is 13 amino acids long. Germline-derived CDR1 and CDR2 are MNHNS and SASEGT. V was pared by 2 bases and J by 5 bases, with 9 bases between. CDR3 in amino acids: CASSETGFTEAFF. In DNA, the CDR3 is TGTGCCAGCAGTGAAACAGGGTTTACTGAAGCTTTCTTT.

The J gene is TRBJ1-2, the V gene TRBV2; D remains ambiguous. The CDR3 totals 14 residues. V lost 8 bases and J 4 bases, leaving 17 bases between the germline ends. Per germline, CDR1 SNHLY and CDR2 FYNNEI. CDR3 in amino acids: CASPDGRTTYGYTF. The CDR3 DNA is TGTGCCAGCCCAGACGGACGGACGACCTATGGCTACACCTTC.

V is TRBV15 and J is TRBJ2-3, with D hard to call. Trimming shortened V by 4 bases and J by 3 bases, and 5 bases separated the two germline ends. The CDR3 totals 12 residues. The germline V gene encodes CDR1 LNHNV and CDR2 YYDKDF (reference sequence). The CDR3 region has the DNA TGTGCCACCAGCACCGGGACAGATACGCAGTATTTT. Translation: CATSTGTDTQYF.

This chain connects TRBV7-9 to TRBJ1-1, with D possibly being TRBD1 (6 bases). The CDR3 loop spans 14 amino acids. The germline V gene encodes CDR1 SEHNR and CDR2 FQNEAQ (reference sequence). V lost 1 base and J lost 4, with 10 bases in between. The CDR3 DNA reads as TGTGCCAGCAGCTTAGTCTTAGGGGGCACTGAAGCTTTCTTT. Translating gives CASSLVLGGTEAFF.

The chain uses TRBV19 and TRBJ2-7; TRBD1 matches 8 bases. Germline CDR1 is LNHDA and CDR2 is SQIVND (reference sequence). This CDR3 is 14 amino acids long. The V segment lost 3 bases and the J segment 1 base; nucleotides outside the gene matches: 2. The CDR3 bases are TGTGCCAGTAGTATGGACAGGGTGTCCTACGAGCAGTACTTC. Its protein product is CASSMDRVSYEQYF. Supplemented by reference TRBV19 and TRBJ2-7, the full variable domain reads DGGITQSPKYLFRKEGQNVTLSCEQNLNHDAMYWYRQDPGQGLRLIYYSQIVNDFQKGDIAEGYSVSREKKESFPLTVTSAQKNPTAFYLCASSMDRVSYEQYFGPGTRLTVT.

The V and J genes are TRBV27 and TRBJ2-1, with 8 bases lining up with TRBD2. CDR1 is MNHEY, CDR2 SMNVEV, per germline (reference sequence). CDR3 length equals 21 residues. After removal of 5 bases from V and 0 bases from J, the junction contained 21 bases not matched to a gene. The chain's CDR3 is CASSPLPRPSGWGSSYNEQFF. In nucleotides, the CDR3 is TGTGCCAGCAGTCCCCTCCCTCGCCCTAGCGGGTGGGGTAGCTCCTACAATGAGCAGTTCTTC.

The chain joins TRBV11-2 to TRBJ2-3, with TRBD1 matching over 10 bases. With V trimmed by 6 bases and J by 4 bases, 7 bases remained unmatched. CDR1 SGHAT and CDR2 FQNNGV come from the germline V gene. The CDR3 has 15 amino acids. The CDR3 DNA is TGTGCCAGCAGTTTATACGGGACAGGGGCAGATACGCAGTATTTT. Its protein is CASSLYGTGADTQYF.

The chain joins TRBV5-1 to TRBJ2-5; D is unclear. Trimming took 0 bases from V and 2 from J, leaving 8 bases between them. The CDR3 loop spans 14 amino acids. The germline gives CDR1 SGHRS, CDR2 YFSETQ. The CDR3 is CASSLVAAQETQYF. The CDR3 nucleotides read TGCGCCAGCAGCTTGGTTGCGGCGCAAGAGACCCAGTACTTC.

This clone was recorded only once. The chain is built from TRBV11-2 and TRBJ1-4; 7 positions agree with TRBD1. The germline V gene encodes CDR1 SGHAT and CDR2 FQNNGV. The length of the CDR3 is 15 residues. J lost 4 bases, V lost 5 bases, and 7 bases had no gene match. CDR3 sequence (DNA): TGTGCCAGCAGCCTAACCGGGACAGATAATGAAAAACTGTTTTTT. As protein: CASSLTGTDNEKLFF.

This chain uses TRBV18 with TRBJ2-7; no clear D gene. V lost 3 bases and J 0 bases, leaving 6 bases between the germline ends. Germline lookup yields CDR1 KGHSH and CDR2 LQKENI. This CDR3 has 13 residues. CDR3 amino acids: CASSPGGSYEQYF. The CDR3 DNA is TGTGCCAGCTCACCCGGCGGCTCCTACGAGCAGTACTTC.

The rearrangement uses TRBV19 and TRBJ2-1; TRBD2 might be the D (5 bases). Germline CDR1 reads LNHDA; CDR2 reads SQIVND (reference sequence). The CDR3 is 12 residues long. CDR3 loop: CAASGTYNEQFF. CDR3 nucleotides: TGTGCGGCGTCGGGGACCTACAATGAGCAGTTCTTC.

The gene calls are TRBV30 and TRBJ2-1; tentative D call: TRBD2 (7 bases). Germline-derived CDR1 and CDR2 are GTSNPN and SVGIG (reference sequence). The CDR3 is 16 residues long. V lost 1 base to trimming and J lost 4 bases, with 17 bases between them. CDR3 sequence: CAWSERAGAEYNEQFF. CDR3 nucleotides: TGTGCCTGGAGTGAAAGGGCGGGGGCTGAATACAATGAGCAGTTCTTC.

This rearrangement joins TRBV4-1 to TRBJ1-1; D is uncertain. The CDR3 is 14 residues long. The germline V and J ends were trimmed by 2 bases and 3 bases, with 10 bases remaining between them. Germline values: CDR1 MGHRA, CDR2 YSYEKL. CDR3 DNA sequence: TGCGCCAGCAGCCAATGGGTTGGGGACACTGAAGCTTTCTTT. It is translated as CASSQWVGDTEAFF.

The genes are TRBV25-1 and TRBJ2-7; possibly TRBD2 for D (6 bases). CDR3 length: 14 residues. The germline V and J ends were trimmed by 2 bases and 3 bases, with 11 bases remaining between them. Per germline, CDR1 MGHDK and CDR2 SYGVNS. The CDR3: CASSEVGGVYEQYF. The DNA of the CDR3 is TGTGCCAGCAGTGAAGTGGGCGGGGTCTACGAGCAGTACTTC.

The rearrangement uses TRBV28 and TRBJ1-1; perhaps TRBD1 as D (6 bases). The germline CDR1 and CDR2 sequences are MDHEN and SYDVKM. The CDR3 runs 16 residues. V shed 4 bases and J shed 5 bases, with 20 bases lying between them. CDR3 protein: CASSWGVWGQGTEAFF. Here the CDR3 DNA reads TGTGCCAGCAGTTGGGGAGTTTGGGGGCAAGGGACTGAAGCTTTCTTT.

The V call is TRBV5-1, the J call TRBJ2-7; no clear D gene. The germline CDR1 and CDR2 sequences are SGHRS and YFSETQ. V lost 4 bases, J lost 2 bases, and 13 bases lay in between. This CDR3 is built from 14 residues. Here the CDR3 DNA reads TGCGCCAGCAGCCTTCAAGGAATTCCCTACGAGCAGTACTTC. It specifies CASSLQGIPYEQYF.

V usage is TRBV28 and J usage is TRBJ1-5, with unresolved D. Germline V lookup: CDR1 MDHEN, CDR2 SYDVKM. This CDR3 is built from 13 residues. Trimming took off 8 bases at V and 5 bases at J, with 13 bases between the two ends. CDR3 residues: CASETGEYQPQHF. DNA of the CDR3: TGTGCCAGCGAGACGGGAGAGTATCAGCCCCAGCATTTT.

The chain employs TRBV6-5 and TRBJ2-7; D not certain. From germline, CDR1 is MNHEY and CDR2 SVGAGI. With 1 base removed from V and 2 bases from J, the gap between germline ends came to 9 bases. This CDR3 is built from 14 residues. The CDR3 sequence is CASSYFADAYEQYF. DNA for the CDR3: TGTGCCAGCAGTTACTTCGCAGACGCCTACGAGCAGTACTTC.

Here the CDR3 reads CASSYVGTEFYEQYF. The CDR3 DNA reads as TGTGCCAGCAGCTATGTCGGGACAGAATTCTACGAGCAGTACTTC. The rearrangement uses TRBV5-5 and TRBJ2-7; TRBD1 aligns across 7 bases. The CDR3 is 15 amino acids. Per germline, CDR1 SGHKS and CDR2 YYEKEE (reference sequence). V gave up 3 bases and J gave up 3 bases; unmatched junction bases: 9.

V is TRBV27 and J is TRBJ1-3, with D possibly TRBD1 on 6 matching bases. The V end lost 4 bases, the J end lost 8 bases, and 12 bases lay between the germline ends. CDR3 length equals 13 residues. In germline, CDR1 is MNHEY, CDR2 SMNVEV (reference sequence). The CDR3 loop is CASSSRGGDTIYF. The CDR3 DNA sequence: TGTGCCAGCAGTTCGAGGGGGGGAGACACCATATATTTT.

The CDR3 spells CASSAYSGRALGDTQYF. The CDR3 DNA follows: TGTGCCAGCAGCGCCTATAGCGGGAGGGCGTTGGGAGATACGCAGTATTTT. V gene TRBV7-3 combines with J gene TRBJ2-3; 11 bases align to TRBD2. CDR1 and CDR2 from the germline V gene are SGHTA and FQGTGA. Unmatched junction bases numbered 12, after V lost 5 bases and J lost 5 bases. The CDR3 consists of 17 residues.

The CDR3 bases are TGTGCCAGCAGTGCAGGGGCAGGTTTCCAGCCCCAGCATTTT. It yields the protein CASSAGAGFQPQHF. V usage is TRBV6-1 and J usage is TRBJ1-5; a weak D match, TRBD1 (6 bases). CDR3 size: 14 residues. The germline V and J ends were trimmed by 4 bases and 7 bases, with 14 bases remaining between them. Germline loops: CDR1 MNHNS, CDR2 SASEGT.